The clone carrying this TCR beta chain has ten or more counts. Its specificity is unknown. Trimming took off 2 bases at V and 5 bases at J, with 10 bases between the two ends. This CDR3 comprises 14 residues. Per the germline V gene, CDR1 is SGHVS and CDR2 is FQNEAQ. This specimen belongs to a study of CD8 T cells in ankylosing spondylitis. TCRdb ran MiXCR on the 5' RACE reads and lists one entry per CDR3 protein. The profile shows roughly 150,000 distinct CDR3 sequences, about 32% of them singletons. Study observations and caveats: Blood from ankylosing spondylitis patients appeared to carry a characteristic eight-variant TCR beta motif. Reports of some motif variants in reactive arthritis synovial fluid and blood predate this one. From matched ankylosing spondylitis synovial fluid, disease-linked clones were reportedly recovered at significantly enriched levels.

The rearrangement joins TRBV7-8 to TRBJ1-5, with D possibly matching TRBD1 (5 bases). The receptor comes from a male donor with ankylosing spondylitis. Sequencing used synovial fluid, either unsorted or a sorted T cell fraction (not recorded which). The CDR3 DNA follows: TGTGCCAGCAGCTTATTGACAGTGGATCAGCCCCAGCATTTT. Encoded protein: CASSLLTVDQPQHF.